This T cell receptor beta chain originates from a study of T-cell memory formation after mild COVID-19. With V trimmed by 4 bases and J by 7 bases, 14 bases remained unmatched. The CDR3 covers 16 residues. In germline, CDR1 is SGHRS, CDR2 YFSETQ. 5'RACE primed at constant segments yielded TCR alpha and TCR beta cDNA libraries bearing sample barcodes and UMIs. TCRdb itself ran the 5' RACE reads through MiXCR, one entry per CDR3 protein. The sample records 350,000 to 500,000 distinct CDR3 sequences, 20% to 30% being singletons. The genes are TRBV5-1 and TRBJ2-7, with 10 nucleotides matching TRBD1. What was sequenced was PBMCs or a T cell subset sorted from them (not recorded which). This clonotype was obtained from an adult woman who had mild COVID-19 (a few samples of this study predate the infection). Cell type and time point are not known. CDR3 sequence (DNA): TGCGCCAGCAGCCGCAGCGGCCGGGACAGGGGTGGTGAGCAGTACTTC. Protein: CASSRSGRDRGGEQYF.